One TCR beta chain is described in this entry. Its specificity is unknown. Other nucleotide sequences in the sample specify the same CDR3. Profiling relied on immunoSEQ multiplex PCR, and the TCRdb table lists in-frame clones only, not all of them. Of some 50,000 clones in the sample, approximately 93% were seen once. This sample was included in a study of cytomegalovirus exposure and HLA in healthy donors. Notes on the study in general: The TCR clusters that emerged in the first cohort tended, a later analysis found, to co-occur in the 95 to 150 validation repertoires. Reports described diagnosis of cytomegalovirus status by the classifier as highly specific and sensitive.

Trimming left V 0 bases short and J 0 bases short, with 10 bases between. The CDR3 covers 16 residues. The germline gives CDR1 SGHRS, CDR2 YFSETQ. Sequencing was performed on PBMCs. V gene TRBV5-1 combines with J gene TRBJ2-1; possibly TRBD1 for D (5 bases). This TCR was recovered from a woman aged 18-29 years in good health and CMV-seronegative. CDR3 coding DNA: TGCGCCAGCAGCTTGGTGGGGCAGAGCTCCTACAATGAGCAGTTCTTC. The encoded protein is CASSLVGQSSYNEQFF.